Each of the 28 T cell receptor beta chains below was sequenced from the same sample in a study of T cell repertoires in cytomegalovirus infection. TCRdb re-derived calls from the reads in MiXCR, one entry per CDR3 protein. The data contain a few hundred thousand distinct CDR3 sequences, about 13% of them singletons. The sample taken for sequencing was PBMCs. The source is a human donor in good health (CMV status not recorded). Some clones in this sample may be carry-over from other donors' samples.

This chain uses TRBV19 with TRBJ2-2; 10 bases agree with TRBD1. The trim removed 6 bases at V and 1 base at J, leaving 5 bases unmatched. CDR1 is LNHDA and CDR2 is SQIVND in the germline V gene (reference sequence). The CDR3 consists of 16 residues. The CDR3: CASRRQGAKNTGELFF. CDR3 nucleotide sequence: TGTGCCAGTAGGCGACAGGGGGCAAAGAACACCGGGGAGCTGTTTTTT.

The CDR3, as DNA: TGTGCCAGCAGCCTCGTAACCGGGACAGGGGCCTACGAGCAGTACTTC. Translated, it gives CASSLVTGTGAYEQYF. J is TRBJ2-7 and V is TRBV14; 10 bases map to TRBD1. V shed 4 bases and J 2 bases; nucleotides not matched to a gene: 8. The germline V gene encodes CDR1 SGHDN and CDR2 FVKESK. The CDR3 sequence is 16 residues long.

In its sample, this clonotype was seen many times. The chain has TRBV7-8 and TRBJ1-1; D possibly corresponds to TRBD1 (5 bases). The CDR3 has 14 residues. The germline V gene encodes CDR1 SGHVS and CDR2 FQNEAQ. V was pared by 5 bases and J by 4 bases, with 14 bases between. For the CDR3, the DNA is TGTGCCAGCAGCCTATTTACGGGGGGCACTGAAGCTTTCTTT. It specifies CASSLFTGGTEAFF.

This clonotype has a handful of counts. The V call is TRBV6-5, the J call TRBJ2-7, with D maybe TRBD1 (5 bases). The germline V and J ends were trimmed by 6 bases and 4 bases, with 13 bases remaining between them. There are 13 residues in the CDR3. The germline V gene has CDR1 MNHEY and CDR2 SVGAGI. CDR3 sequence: CASSRQKGYEQYF. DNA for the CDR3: TGTGCCAGCAGCCGACAGAAAGGGTACGAGCAGTACTTC.

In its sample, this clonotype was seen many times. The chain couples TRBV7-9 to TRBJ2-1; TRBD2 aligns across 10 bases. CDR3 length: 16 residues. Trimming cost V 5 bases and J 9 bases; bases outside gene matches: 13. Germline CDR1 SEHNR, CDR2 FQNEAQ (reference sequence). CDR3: CASSPRRSGGAGEQFF. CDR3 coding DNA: TGTGCCAGCAGCCCCCGTAGGAGCGGGGGGGCCGGTGAGCAGTTCTTC.

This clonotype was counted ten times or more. For the CDR3, the DNA is TGTGCCAGCAGCTCGGGACAGCCTGGGGCCAACGTCCTGACTTTC. Translated, it gives CASSSGQPGANVLTF. The chain couples TRBV5-4 to TRBJ2-6; 7 positions match TRBD1. V lost 3 bases and J lost 2; bases outside the gene matches: 2. The CDR3 is 15 amino acids. Germline V gives CDR1 SGHNT, CDR2 YYREEE (reference sequence). Looking up the rest from reference TRBV5-4 and TRBJ2-6 gives the full variable domain: ETGVTQSPTHLIKTRGQQVTLRCSSQSGHNTVSWYQQALGQGPQFIFQYYREEENGRGNFPPRFSGLQFPNYSSELNVNALELDDSALYLCASSSGQPGANVLTFGAGSRLTVL.

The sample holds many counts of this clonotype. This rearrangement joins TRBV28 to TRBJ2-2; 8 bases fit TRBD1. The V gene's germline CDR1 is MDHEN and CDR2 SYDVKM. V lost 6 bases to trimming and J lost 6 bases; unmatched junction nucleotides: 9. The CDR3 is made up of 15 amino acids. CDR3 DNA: TGTGCCAGCAGGCCTCGGACAGGGCCCCCCGGGGAGCTGTTTTTT. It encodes CASRPRTGPPGELFF.

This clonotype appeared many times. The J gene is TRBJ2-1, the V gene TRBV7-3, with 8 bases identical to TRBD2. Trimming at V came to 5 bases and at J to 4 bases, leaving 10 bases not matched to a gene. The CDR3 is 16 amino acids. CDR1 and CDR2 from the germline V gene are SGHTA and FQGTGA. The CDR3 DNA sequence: TGTGCCAGCAGCCTCACTAGCGGAGCCCGTTACAATGAGCAGTTCTTC. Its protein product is CASSLTSGARYNEQFF.

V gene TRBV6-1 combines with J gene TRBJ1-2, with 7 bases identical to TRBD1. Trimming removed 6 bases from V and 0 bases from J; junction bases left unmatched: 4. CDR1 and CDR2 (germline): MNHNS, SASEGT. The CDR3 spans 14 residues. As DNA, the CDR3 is TGTGCCAGCAGGCAGGGGGGTTCTAACTATGGCTACACCTTC. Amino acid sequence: CASRQGGSNYGYTF.

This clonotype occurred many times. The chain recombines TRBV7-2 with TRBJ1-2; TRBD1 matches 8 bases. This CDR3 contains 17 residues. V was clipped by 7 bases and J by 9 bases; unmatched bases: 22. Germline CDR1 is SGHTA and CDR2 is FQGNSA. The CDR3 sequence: CASTGGAGGAPLLSYTF. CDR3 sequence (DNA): TGTGCCAGCACCGGCGGGGCAGGGGGCGCCCCTTTGCTCAGCTACACCTTC.

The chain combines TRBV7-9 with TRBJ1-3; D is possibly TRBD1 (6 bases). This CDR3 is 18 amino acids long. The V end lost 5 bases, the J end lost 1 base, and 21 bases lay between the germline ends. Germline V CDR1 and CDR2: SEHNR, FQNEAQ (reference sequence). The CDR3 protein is CASSHSRGGDWSGNTIYF. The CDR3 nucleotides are TGTGCCAGCAGCCACTCCCGAGGGGGTGATTGGTCTGGAAACACCATATATTTT.

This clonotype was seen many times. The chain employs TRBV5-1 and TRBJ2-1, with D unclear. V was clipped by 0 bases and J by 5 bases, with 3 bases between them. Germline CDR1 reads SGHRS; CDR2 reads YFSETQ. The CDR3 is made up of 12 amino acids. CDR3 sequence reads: CASSLVDNEQFF. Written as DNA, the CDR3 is TGCGCCAGCAGCTTGGTGGACAATGAGCAGTTCTTC.

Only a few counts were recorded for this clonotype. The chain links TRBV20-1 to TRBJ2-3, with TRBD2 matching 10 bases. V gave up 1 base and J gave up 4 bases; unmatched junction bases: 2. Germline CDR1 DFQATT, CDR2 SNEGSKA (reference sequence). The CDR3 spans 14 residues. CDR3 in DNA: TGCAGTGCTAGAGTAGCGGGGGGCCCAGATACGCAGTATTTT. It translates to CSARVAGGPDTQYF.

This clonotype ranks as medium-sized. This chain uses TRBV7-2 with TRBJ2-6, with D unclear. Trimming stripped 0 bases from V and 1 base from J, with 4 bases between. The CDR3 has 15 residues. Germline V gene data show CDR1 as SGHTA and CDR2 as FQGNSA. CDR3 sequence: CASSLAGSGANVLTF. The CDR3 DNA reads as TGTGCCAGCAGCTTAGCCGGGTCTGGGGCCAACGTCCTGACTTTC. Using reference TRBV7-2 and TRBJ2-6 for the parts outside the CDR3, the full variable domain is GAGVSQSPSNKVTEKGKDVELRCDPISGHTALYWYRQSLGQGLEFLIYFQGNSAPDKSGLPSDRFSAERTGGSVSTLTIQRTQQEDSAVYLCASSLAGSGANVLTFGAGSRLTVL.

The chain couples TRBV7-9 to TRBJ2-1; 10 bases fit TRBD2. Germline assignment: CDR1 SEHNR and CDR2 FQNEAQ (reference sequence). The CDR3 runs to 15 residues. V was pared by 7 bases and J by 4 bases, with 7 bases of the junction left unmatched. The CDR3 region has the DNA TGTGCCAGCATACCAGGGACTAGCGTATACAATGAGCAGTTCTTC. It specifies CASIPGTSVYNEQFF.

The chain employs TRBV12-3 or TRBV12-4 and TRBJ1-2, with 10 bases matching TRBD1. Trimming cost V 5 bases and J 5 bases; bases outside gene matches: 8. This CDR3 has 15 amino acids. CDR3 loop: CASSNDRGLKYGYTF. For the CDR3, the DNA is TGTGCCAGCAGTAACGACAGGGGGCTAAAGTATGGCTACACCTTC.

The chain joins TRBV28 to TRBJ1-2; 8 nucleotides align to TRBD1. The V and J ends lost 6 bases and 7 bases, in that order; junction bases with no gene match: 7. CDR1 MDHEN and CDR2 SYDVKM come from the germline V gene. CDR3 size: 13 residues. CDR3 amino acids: CASRSQGAVGYTF. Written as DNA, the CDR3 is TGTGCCAGCAGATCCCAGGGGGCGGTTGGCTACACCTTC.

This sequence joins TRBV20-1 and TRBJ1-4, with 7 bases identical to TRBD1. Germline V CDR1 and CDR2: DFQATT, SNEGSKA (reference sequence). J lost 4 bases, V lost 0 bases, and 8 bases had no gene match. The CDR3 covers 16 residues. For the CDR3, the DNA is TGCAGTGCTAGAGATACCCGACAGGGACATAATGAAAAACTGTTTTTT. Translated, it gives CSARDTRQGHNEKLFF.

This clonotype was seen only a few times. For the CDR3, the DNA is TGTGCCAGCAGCTTATTGGTGGGGTCCTACGAGCAGTACTTC. This encodes CASSLLVGSYEQYF. J is TRBJ2-7 and V is TRBV7-2; D remains unclear. Germline V gives CDR1 SGHTA, CDR2 FQGNSA. The V gene lost 2 bases and the J gene lost 1 base, with 9 bases spanning the gap. The CDR3 length is 14 residues.

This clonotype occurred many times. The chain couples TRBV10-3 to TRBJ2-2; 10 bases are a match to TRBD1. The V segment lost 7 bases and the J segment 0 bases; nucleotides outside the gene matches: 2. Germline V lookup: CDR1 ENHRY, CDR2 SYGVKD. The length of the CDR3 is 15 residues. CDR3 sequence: CAITGQGANTGELFF. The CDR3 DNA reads TGTGCCATCACCGGACAGGGGGCGAACACCGGGGAGCTGTTTTTT.

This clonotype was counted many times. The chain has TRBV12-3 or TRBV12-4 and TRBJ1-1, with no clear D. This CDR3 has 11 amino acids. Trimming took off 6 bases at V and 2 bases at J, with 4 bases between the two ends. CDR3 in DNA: TGTGCCAGCAGATTCAACACTGAAGCTTTCTTT. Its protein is CASRFNTEAFF.

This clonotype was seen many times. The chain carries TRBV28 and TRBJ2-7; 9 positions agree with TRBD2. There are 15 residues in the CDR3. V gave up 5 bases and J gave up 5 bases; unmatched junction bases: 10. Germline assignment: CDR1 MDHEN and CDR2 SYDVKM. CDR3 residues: CASSELSGSGHEQYF. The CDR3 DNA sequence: TGTGCCAGCAGTGAACTTAGCGGGAGCGGTCACGAGCAGTACTTC. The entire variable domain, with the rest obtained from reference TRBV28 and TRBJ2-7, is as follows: DVKVTQSSRYLVKRTGEKVFLECVQDMDHENMFWYRQDPGLGLRLIYFSYDVKMKEKGDIPEGYSVSREKKERFSLILESASTNQTSMYLCASSELSGSGHEQYFGPGTRLTVT.

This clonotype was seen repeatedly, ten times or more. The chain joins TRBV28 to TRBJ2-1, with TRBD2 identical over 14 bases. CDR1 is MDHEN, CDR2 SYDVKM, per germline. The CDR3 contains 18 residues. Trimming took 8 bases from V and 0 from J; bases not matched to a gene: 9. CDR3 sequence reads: CASSGLAGGGSSYNEQFF. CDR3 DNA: TGTGCCAGCTCAGGACTAGCGGGAGGCGGTAGCTCCTACAATGAGCAGTTCTTC.

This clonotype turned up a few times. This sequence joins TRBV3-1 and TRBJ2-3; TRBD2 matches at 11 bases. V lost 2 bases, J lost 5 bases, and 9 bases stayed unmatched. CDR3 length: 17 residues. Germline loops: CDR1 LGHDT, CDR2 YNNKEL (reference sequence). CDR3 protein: CASSQPLLAGVGDTQYF. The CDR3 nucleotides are TGTGCCAGCAGCCAACCTTTACTAGCGGGAGTGGGAGATACGCAGTATTTT.

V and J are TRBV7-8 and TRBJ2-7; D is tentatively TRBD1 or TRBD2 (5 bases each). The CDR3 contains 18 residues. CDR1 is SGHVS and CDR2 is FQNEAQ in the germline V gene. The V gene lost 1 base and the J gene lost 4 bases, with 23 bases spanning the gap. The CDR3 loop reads CASSLVTTTGTKSYEQYF. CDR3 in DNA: TGTGCCAGCAGCTTAGTTACTACTACCGGGACCAAATCTTACGAGCAGTACTTC.

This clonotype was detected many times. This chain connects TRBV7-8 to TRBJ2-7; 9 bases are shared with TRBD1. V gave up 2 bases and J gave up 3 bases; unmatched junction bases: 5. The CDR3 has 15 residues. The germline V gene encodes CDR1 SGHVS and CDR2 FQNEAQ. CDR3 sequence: CASSLLSGQGYEQYF. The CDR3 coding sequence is TGTGCCAGCAGCTTATTATCGGGACAGGGCTACGAGCAGTACTTC.

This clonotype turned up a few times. CDR3 amino acids: CASSLGTRNIQYF. The CDR3 DNA reads as TGTGCCAGCAGCTTAGGGACTCGAAACATTCAGTACTTC. This sequence joins TRBV7-2 and TRBJ2-4, with a weak D call TRBD2 (5 bases). The CDR3 covers 13 residues. The germline gives CDR1 SGHTA, CDR2 FQGNSA. V lost 1 base, J lost 6 bases, and 7 bases lay in between.

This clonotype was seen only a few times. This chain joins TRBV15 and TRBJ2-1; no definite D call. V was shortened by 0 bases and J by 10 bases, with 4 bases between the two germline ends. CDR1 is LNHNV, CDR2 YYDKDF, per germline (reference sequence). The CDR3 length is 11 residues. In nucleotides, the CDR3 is TGTGCCACCAGCAGAGATCTAGAGCAGTTCTTC. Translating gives CATSRDLEQFF.